This T cell receptor beta chain was profiled in a study of CD8 T cells in Susac syndrome. Study findings and constraints: As the study acknowledged, the number of individuals who were part of its TCR sequencing and HLA analysis was relatively small. Among people with Susac, CD8+ clonal expansion was greatest in TEMRA cells and active patients.

The sample holds one count of this clonotype. Its antigen is not known. This CDR3 comprises 13 residues. Trimming took 7 bases from V and 6 from J, leaving 15 bases between them. Random-hexamer reverse transcription was applied to about 0.5 to 1 ug RNA. Amplification of TCR beta CDR3 was carried out by immunoSEQ multiplex PCR, which covered 54 Vbeta and 13 Jbeta segments. TCRdb re-analysed the immunoSEQ multiplex PCR reads in MiXCR, keeping a single row per CDR3 protein. The sample carries about 140,000 distinct CDR3 sequences, just under 95% recorded once. From blood CD8+ and CD4+ T cells, the TCR beta chain was sequenced.

The sequenced sample was CD8+ T cells from PBMCs. The chain links TRBV12-3 or TRBV12-4 to TRBJ1-2; D may be TRBD1 (5 bases). This receptor was taken from a human donor with Susac syndrome. CDR3 sequence reads: CASTEPGRDGYTF. In nucleotides, the CDR3 is TGTGCCAGCACCGAACCGGGGCGGGATGGCTACACCTTC.